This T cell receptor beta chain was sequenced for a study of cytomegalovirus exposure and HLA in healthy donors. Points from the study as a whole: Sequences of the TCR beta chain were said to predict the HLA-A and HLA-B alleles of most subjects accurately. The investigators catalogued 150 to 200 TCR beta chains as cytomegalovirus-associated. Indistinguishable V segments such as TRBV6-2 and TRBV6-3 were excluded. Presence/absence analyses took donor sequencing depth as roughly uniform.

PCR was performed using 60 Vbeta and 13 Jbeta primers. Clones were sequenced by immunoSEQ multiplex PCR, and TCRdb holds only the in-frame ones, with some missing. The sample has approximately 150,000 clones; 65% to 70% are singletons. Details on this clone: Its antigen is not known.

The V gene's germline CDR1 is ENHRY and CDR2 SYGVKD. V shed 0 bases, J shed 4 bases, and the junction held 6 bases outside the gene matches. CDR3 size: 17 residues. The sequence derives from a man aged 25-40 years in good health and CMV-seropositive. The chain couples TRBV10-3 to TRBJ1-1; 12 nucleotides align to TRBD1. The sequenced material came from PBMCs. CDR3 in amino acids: CAISESMGQGAPTEAFF. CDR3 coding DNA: TGTGCCATCAGTGAGTCAATGGGACAGGGGGCGCCCACTGAAGCTTTCTTT.